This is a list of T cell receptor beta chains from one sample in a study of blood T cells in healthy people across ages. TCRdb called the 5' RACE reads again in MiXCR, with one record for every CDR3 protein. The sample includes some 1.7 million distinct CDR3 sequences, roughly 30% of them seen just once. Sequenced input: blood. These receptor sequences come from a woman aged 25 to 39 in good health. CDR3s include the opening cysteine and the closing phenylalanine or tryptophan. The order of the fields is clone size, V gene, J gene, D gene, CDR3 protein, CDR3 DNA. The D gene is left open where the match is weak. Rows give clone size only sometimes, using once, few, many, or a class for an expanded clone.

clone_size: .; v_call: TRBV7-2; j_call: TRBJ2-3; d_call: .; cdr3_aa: CASSLWDAVPTQYF; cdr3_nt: TGTGCCAGCAGCTTGTGGGATGCAGTTCCTACGCAGTATTTT
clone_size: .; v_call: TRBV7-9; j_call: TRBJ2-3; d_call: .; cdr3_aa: CAAQLGGTQDF; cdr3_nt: TGTGCCGCGCAGCTAGGGGGTACGCAGGATTTT
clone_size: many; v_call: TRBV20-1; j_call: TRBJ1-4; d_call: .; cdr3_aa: CSASRATGKGEKLFF; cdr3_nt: TGCAGTGCTTCTCGAGCGACGGGGAAAGGCGAAAAACTGTTTTTT
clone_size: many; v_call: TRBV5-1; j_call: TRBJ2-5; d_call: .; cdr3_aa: CASSQGVDARETQYF; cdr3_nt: TGCGCCAGCAGCCAAGGAGTGGACGCTAGGGAGACCCAGTACTTC
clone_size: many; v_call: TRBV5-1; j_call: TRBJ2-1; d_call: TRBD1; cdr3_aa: CASKPGTGIYNEQFF; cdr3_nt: TGCGCCAGCAAACCCGGGACAGGGATTTACAATGAGCAGTTCTTC
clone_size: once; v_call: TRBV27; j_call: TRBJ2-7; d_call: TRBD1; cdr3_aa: CACSQQGYEQYF; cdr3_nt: TGTGCCTGCAGCCAACAGGGGTACGAGCAGTACTTC
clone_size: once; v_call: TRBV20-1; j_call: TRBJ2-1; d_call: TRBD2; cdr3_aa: CSVRGTSGNIYNEQFF; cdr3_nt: TGCAGTGTTAGAGGGACTAGCGGGAATATTTACAATGAGCAGTTCTTC
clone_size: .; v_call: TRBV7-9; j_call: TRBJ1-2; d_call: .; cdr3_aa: CASSLFTGAQGTYGYTF; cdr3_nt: TGTGCCAGCAGCTTATTTACGGGGGCCCAAGGCACCTATGGCTACACCTTC
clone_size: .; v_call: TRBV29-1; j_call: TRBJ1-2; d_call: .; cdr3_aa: CSGGSGQKGHTF; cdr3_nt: TGCAGCGGCGGGTCAGGACAGAAAGGGCACACCTTC
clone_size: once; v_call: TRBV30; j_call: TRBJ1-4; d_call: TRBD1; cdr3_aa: CAWRTGGNEKPFF; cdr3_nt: TGTGCCTGGCGGACAGGGGGGAATGAAAAACCGTTTTTT
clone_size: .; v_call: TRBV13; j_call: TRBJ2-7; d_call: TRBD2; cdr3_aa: CASSIGASGREFYEQYF; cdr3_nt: TGTGCCAGCAGCATAGGGGCTAGCGGGAGAGAGTTCTACGAGCAGTACTTC
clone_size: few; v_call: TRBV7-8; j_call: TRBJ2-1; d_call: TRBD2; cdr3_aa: CASSSNAILADSYNEQFF; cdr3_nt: TGTGCCAGCAGCTCAAACGCCATTCTAGCGGACTCCTACAATGAGCAGTTCTTC
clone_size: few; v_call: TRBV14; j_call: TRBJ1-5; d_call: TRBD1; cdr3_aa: CASSNGTGGAPQHF; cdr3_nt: TGTGCCAGCAGCAACGGGACAGGGGGAGCACCCCAGCATTTT
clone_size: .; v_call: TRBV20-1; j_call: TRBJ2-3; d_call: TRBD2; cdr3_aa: CSARDRRRGTDTQYF; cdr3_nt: TGCAGTGCTAGAGATCGGAGGCGGGGGACAGATACGCAGTATTTT
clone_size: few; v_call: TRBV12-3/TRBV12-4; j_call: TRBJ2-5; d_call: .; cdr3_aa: CASRPTGNQETQYF; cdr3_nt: TGTGCCAGCAGACCAACCGGTAACCAAGAGACCCAGTACTTC
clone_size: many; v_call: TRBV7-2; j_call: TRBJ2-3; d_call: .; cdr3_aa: CASSSLAVSTDTQYF; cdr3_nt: TGTGCCAGCAGCTCGTTAGCGGTTAGCACAGATACGCAGTATTTT
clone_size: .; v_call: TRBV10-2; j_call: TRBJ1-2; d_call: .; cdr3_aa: CASSEAGRRSYGYTF; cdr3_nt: TGCGCCAGCAGTGAAGCGGGCAGGCGGTCCTATGGCTACACCTTC
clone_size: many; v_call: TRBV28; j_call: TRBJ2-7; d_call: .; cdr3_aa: CASSFLGTYEQYF; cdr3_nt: TGTGCCAGCAGTTTTTTAGGGACCTACGAGCAGTACTTC
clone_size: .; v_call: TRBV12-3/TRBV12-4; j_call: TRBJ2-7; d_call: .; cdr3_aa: CAGSWTPSSYEQYF; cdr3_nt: TGTGCCGGCAGCTGGACTCCATCATCCTACGAGCAGTACTTC
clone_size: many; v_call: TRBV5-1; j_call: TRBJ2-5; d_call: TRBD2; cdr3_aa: CASRSEWLAGGGDQETQYF; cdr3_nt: TGCGCCAGCAGGTCCGAGTGGCTAGCGGGTGGCGGGGACCAAGAGACCCAGTACTTC
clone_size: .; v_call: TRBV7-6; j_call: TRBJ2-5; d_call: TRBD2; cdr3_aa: CASSNPSGRSYNEQYF; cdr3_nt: TGTGCCAGCAGCAACCCCAGCGGGAGGTCATACAATGAGCAGTACTTC
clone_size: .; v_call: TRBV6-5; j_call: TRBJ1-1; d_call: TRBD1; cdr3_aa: CASSPKSDRDTEAFF; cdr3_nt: TGTGCCAGCAGTCCTAAATCTGACAGGGACACTGAAGCTTTCTTT
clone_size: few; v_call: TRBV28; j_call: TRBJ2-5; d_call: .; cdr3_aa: CASSLRAPVRQYF; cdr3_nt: TGTGCCAGCAGTTTAAGGGCACCCGTCCGGCAGTACTTC
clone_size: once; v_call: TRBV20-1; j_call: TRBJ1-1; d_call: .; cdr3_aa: CSARAGGMDTEAFF; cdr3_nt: TGCAGTGCCAGGGCGGGCGGGATGGACACTGAAGCTTTCTTT
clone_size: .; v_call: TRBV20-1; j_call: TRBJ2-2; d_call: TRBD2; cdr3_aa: CSARGSGRTYTGELFF; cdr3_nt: TGCAGTGCTCGGGGGAGCGGGAGAACCTACACCGGGGAGCTGTTTTTT
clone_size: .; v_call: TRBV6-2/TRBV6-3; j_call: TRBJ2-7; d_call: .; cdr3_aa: CASGRTGGAEQYF; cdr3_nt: TGTGCCAGCGGACGGACAGGAGGGGCCGAGCAGTACTTC
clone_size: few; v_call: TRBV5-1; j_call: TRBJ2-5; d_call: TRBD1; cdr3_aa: CASSRGTGGAQKETQYF; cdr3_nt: TGCGCCAGCAGCCGCGGGACAGGGGGCGCCCAGAAAGAGACCCAGTACTTC
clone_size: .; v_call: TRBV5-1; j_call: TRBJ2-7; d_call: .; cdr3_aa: CASSPNPRGSFEEQYF; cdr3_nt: TGCGCCAGCAGCCCGAACCCCAGGGGATCCTTTGAAGAGCAGTACTTC
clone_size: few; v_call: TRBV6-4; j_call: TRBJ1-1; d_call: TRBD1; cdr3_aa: CASSDSYSGGLNTEAFF; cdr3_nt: TGTGCCAGCAGTGACTCGTATTCAGGGGGCCTGAACACTGAAGCTTTCTTT
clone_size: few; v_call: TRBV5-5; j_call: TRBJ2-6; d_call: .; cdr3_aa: CASSLIQGSAGANVLTF; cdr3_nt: TGTGCCAGCAGCTTGATCCAGGGTTCTGCTGGGGCCAACGTCCTGACTTTC
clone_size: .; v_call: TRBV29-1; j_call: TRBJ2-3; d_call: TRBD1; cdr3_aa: CSVGGDRDRGPDTQYF; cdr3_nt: TGCAGCGTGGGGGGGGATCGGGACAGGGGCCCAGATACGCAGTATTTT
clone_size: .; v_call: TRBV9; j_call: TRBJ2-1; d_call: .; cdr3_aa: CASSDGGSCNEQFF; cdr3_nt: TGTGCCAGCAGCGATGGGGGGTCCTGCAATGAGCAGTTCTTC
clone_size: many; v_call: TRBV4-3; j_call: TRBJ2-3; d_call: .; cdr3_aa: CASSQRGTDTQYF; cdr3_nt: TGCGCCAGCAGCCAACGGGGCACAGATACGCAGTATTTT
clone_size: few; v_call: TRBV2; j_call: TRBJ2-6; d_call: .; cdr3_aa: CARGEVLSGANVLTF; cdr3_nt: TGTGCCAGGGGTGAAGTCCTTTCTGGGGCCAACGTCCTGACTTTC
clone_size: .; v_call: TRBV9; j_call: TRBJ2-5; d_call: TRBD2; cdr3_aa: CASSPELAAQETQYF; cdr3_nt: TGTGCCAGCAGCCCCGAACTAGCGGCCCAAGAGACCCAGTACTTC
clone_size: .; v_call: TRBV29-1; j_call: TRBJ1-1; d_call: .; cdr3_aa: CSVVRGQENTEAFF; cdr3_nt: TGCAGCGTCGTCAGGGGTCAGGAGAACACTGAAGCTTTCTTT
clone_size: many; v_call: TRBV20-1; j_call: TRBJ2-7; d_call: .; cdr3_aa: CSARGGATYEQYF; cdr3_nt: TGCAGTGCTAGGGGAGGAGCGACCTACGAGCAGTACTTC
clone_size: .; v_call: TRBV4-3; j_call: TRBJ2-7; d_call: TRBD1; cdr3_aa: CASSQALGTGYEQYF; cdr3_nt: TGCGCCAGCAGCCAGGCCCTTGGGACAGGCTACGAGCAGTACTTC
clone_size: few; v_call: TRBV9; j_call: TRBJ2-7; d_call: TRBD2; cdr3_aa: CASSVGLADHYEQYF; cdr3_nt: TGTGCCAGCAGCGTGGGACTAGCGGACCACTACGAGCAGTACTTC
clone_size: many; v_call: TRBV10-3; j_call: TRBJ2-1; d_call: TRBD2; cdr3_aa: CAISVLAGPYEQFF; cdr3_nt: TGTGCCATCAGTGTGCTAGCGGGACCCTATGAGCAGTTCTTC
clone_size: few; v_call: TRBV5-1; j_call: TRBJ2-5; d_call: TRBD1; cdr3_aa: CASSRQGQQETQYF; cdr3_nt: TGCGCCAGCAGCCGGCAGGGACAGCAAGAGACCCAGTACTTC
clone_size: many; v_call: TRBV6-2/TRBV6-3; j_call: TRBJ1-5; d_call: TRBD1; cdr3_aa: CASSRFSTGQQPQHF; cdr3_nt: TGTGCCAGCAGCAGATTTTCGACAGGGCAACAGCCCCAGCATTTT
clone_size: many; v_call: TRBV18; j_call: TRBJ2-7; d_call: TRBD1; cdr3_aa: CASSNPGQGAYEQYF; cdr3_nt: TGTGCCAGCTCAAATCCGGGACAGGGGGCCTACGAGCAGTACTTC
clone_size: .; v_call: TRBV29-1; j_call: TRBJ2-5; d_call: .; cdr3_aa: CSVVGWEEQGTQYF; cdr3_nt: TGCAGCGTGGTGGGATGGGAGGAACAAGGGACCCAGTACTTC